What follows describes a single TCR beta chain. The antigen this receptor binds is unknown. No base quality information exists; no much larger clone differs at one position. This entry is derived from a study of T cells in Graves' hyperthyroidism and ophthalmopathy (dated by TCRdb to between 2018 and 2021). For context, the study as a whole: Peripheral blood was sampled at the time of initial diagnosis, prior to any treatment. The study also compared thyroid tissue and blood T-cell repertoires from 6 or 7 Graves' hyperthyroidism patients. According to the paper, TCR Vbeta CDR3 sequencing was carried out on over 130 peripheral blood samples, which came from over 40 ophthalmopathy, about 75 hyperthyroidism and 17 progressor patients. A discovery cohort of about a hundred patients, 43 with Graves' ophthalmopathy and about 58 with stable Graves' hyperthyroidism, was used to find distinguishing TCR V-J signatures. The 100 or so discovery patients were randomly divided into training and test sets at a 7:3 ratio. Following sampling, methimazole starting at 30 mg daily was given to hyperthyroidism patients, and high-dose intravenous methylprednisolone was given to ophthalmopathy patients. An independent validation cohort of around 19 hyperthyroidism patients and about 16 patients who later progressed to ophthalmopathy tested prospective prediction of ophthalmopathy. General conclusions and limits of the study: Sample size was not statistically predetermined, and investigators were not blinded to group allocation. In validation, progression to ophthalmopathy was predicted by the model with roughly 71% sensitivity and around 75% specificity, a median of roughly six months before onset. Blood samples also contained most of the expanded thyroid clonotypes (frequency above 0.001), which suggests that blood repertoires may reflect thyroid immune responses. A 13 V-J signature model separated ophthalmopathy from stable hyperthyroidism, with roughly 88% sensitivity and 81.08% specificity in cross-validation and 80%/75% in testing.

Moderately to severely active disease, a Clinical Activity Score of at least 3, a NOSPECS grade of at least 4, and a duration under 3 months were present in ophthalmopathy patients. Any patient with an uncontrolled infection, another autoimmune disease, pregnancy or lactation was excluded. Diagnoses were based on clinical symptoms, serum thyroxine and TRAb, thyroid ultrasound and orbital computed tomography. PBMCs were separated from under 12 ml of fresh peripheral blood using Ficoll-Paque density gradient centrifugation. Total RNA was extracted with Trizol reagent, and quality was checked on an Agilent 2100 Bioanalyzer. Amplification of TCR beta CDR3 regions was carried out from RNA transcripts. The first round of RT-PCR for the TCR CDR3 was performed with the HTBI primer set and the Qiagen OneStep RT-PCR kit. Libraries were constructed in a second round of multiplex PCR, after which size selection and purification were carried out. Sequencing of the libraries was done on an Illumina HiSeq2000 using paired-end 100 bp reads. The source study handled its data this way. SOAPnuke was used to process the raw data, with reads discarded if the reads contained adapters or uncalled bases, had a mean Phred below 15, or lacked an exact constant-primer or identifier match. COPE v1.2.5 was used to merge the high-quality paired reads, and each unique nucleotide sequence was defined as a clonotype. MiTCR v1.1 was used to align clonotypes to the IMGT TRBV, TRBD and TRBJ reference segments. The analysis included only V-J combinations with a frequency above 0.0001, which together covered over 98% of the repertoires. A TCS score was defined as the ratio between F50 (clonal expansion) and ExV (chaos), using BLOSUM62-based TCRdist between CDR3 peptides within each V-J. Welch's t-statistics and random forest reduced roughly 530 V-J features to roughly 13, which were used in a naive Bayes classifier (R e1071). In-frame beta chains were kept once TCRdb had trimmed the public reads at Q25 with fastp and called clones with MiXCR. Each entry is one CDR3 protein sequence, shown with its most common DNA and genes. TCRdb assigned the V and J calls; the authors' analysis was not used. The sample has around 540,000 distinct CDR3 sequences on record, about 16% of them singletons. Roughly 29% of the sample is taken by the ten largest.

V lost 9 bases and J lost 3 bases; the stretch between them is 17 bases long. As encoded in the germline V gene, CDR1 is SGHTA while CDR2 is FQGNSA. CDR3 length: 14 amino acids, cysteine to phenylalanine. Only CDR3 DNA remains: 42 bases, in frame from the first base. Sample: blood. This receptor chain uses TRBV7-2 and TRBJ1-1; the D gene cannot be named for sure. This TCR was sampled from a woman in her twenties or thirties with Graves' ophthalmopathy. The base sequence is TGTGCCAGTTCAGGTGGTGGCTTTGACACTGAAGCTTTCTTT. Its amino acids are CASSGGGFDTEAFF.